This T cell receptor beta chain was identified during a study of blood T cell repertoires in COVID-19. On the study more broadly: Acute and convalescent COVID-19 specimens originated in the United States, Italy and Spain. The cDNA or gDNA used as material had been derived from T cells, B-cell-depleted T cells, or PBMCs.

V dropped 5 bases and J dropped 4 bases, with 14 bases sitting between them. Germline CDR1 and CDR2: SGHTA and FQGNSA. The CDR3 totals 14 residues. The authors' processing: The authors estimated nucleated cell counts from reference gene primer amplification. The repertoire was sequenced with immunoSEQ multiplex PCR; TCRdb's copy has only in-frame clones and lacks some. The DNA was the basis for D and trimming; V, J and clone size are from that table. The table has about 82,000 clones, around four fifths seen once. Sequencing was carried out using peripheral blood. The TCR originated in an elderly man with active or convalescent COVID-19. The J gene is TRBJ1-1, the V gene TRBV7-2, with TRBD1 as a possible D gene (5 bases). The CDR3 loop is CASSHPRGGTEAFF. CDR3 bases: TGTGCCAGCAGCCATCCCCGGGGGGGCACTGAAGCTTTCTTT.